This record concerns one TCR beta chain sequence. Sequencing used immunoSEQ multiplex PCR; TCRdb keeps in-frame clones, though not all of them. The data hold around 250,000 clones, with over 75% observed a single time. This sample is drawn from a study of control samples from healthy donors and cancer patients. CDR3 length: 15 amino acids. V lost 2 bases, J lost 2 bases, and 12 bases lay in between. CDR1 and CDR2 from the germline V gene are MNHEY and SVGAGI. The specimen sequenced was PBMCs. The V gene is TRBV6-5, the J gene TRBJ2-5, with D possibly called TRBD1 or TRBD2 (5 bases each). The source is a woman aged 60-75 years with lung cancer. CDR3 sequence reads: CASSYVLGVQETQYF. The CDR3 DNA sequence: TGTGCCAGCAGTTACGTTCTGGGGGTTCAAGAGACCCAGTACTTC.